This T cell receptor beta chain derives from a study of patients and donors after allogeneic stem cell transplantation. TCRdb reanalysed the RT-PCR reads using MiXCR and keeps one entry per CDR3 protein. The data contain 200,000 to 250,000 distinct CDR3 sequences, roughly 15% of them seen just once; the ten biggest clones take up around 10%. CDR3 length: 15 residues. The V and J ends lost 3 bases and 5 bases, in that order; junction bases with no gene match: 4. Germline V lookup: CDR1 SGDLS, CDR2 YYNGEE. The V and J genes are TRBV9 and TRBJ2-1, with 11 bases fitting TRBD1. The material sequenced was blood, either unsorted or a sorted T cell fraction (not recorded which). This clonotype originated in a human donor who was either an allogeneic HSCT recipient or a stem cell or donor lymphocyte infusion donor (not recorded which). It is not recorded whose cells these are; they may come from a transplant donor. The CDR3 is CASSAGQGANNEQFF. The CDR3 DNA follows: TGTGCCAGCAGCGCAGGACAGGGGGCCAACAATGAGCAGTTCTTC.